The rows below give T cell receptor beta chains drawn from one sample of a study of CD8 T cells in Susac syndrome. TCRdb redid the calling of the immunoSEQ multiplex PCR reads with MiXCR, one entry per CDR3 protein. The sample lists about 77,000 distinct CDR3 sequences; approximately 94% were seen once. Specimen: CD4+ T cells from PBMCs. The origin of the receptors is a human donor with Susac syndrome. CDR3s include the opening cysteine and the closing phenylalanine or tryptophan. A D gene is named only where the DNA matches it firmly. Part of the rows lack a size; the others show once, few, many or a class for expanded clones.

TGTGCCATCAGTGAGGAAGGACCGGGACGTGGTGGCTACACCTTC CAISEEGPGRGGYTF once TRBJ1-2 TRBV10-3 .
TGTGCCAGCAGAGCGCCGGGGGGAACGATTCAGTACTTC CASRAPGGTIQYF once TRBJ2-4 TRBV28 TRBD2
TGTGCCAGCAGACGACAGGCCCCTACCACTGAAGCTTTCTTT CASRRQAPTTEAFF . TRBJ1-1 TRBV3-1 .
TGTGCCAGCTCGGGACAGTCCATCTCTGGAAACACCATATATTTT CASSGQSISGNTIYF once TRBJ1-3 TRBV6-2/TRBV6-3 TRBD1
TGTGCCAGCAGCCTCTCACTAGCGGGAGCCCCCGGGGAGCTGTTTTTT CASSLSLAGAPGELFF . TRBJ2-2 TRBV14 TRBD2
TGTGCCAGCAGCTCCCGACTGGAGACCCAGTACTTC CASSSRLETQYF . TRBJ2-5 TRBV7-2 .
TGCAGTGCTAGTGGGACTAGCGGCTACGAGCAGTACTTC CSASGTSGYEQYF . TRBJ2-7 TRBV20-1 TRBD2
TGCAGTCCCAAAGGCGAGACAGAGCAGTTCTTC CSPKGETEQFF . TRBJ2-1 TRBV20-1 .
TGCGCCAGCAGCTTGATACCCTCTAGCACAGATACGCAGTATTTT CASSLIPSSTDTQYF . TRBJ2-3 TRBV5-1 .
TGTGCCAGCAGGCCTCAGGACAGGGATGGCTATGGCTACACCTTC CASRPQDRDGYGYTF . TRBJ1-2 TRBV12-3/TRBV12-4 TRBD1
TGTGCCAGCAGCCCCAGTTACGGGACATTTGAGACCCAGTACTTC CASSPSYGTFETQYF . TRBJ2-5 TRBV3-1 .
TGCGCCAGCAGCTTCGGTGCAGGGGAAGAGACCCAGTACTTC CASSFGAGEETQYF . TRBJ2-5 TRBV5-1 .
TGTGCCAGCTCACCACCGTCACTTTACAATGAGCAGTTCTTC CASSPPSLYNEQFF . TRBJ2-1 TRBV18 .
TGTGCCAGCCGACAGAACTCTGGAAACACCATATATTTT CASRQNSGNTIYF . TRBJ1-3 TRBV2 .
TGTGCCAGCAGCCCACGCTGGACTACCTACCAGCAGTTCTTC CASSPRWTTYQQFF . TRBJ2-1 TRBV7-3 .
TGTGCCAGCAGTTTGAGGGACACTGAAGCTTTCTTT CASSLRDTEAFF . TRBJ1-1 TRBV12-3/TRBV12-4 .
TGTGCCAGCAGTTACAGAGGACAGTATAGCAATCAGCCCCAGCATTTT CASSYRGQYSNQPQHF . TRBJ1-5 TRBV6-6 .
TGTGCCAGCAGTACTGTGACTAGAACATACGAGCAGTACTTC CASSTVTRTYEQYF . TRBJ2-7 TRBV12-3/TRBV12-4 .
TGTGCCAGCAGCTTGCTGGACAGGGACGAGCAGTACTTC CASSLLDRDEQYF . TRBJ2-7 TRBV7-2 TRBD1
TGTGCCAGCAGTGGGCAGGGCGCTGGGGCCAACGTCCTGACTTTC CASSGQGAGANVLTF few TRBJ2-6 TRBV6-1 .
TGTGCCAGCAGCATCCGGGGACTAGCGGTACACTACGAGCAGTACTTC CASSIRGLAVHYEQYF once TRBJ2-7 TRBV7-2 TRBD2
TGTGCCAGCAGTTCCGGGACACCTCCGAGTGAGCAGTACTTC CASSSGTPPSEQYF . TRBJ2-7 TRBV28 .
TGTGCCACCCAGTTAATCGGGAGGGGGAATGAGCAGTTCTTC CATQLIGRGNEQFF . TRBJ2-1 TRBV6-2/TRBV6-3 TRBD2
TGTGCCAGCTCACCATCCAAGGGCAATCAGCCCCAGCATTTT CASSPSKGNQPQHF . TRBJ1-5 TRBV18 .
TGTGCCAGCAGCTTAGATCCGGGGCCCTACGAGCAGTACTTC CASSLDPGPYEQYF . TRBJ2-7 TRBV7-6 .
TGTGCCAGCAGTTTACAGGGGGCGATCCTATACTACGAGCAGTACTTC CASSLQGAILYYEQYF . TRBJ2-7 TRBV12-3/TRBV12-4 TRBD1
TGTGCCAGCAGCTTATCAGGGACCGCTAATCAGCCCCAGCATTTT CASSLSGTANQPQHF . TRBJ1-5 TRBV7-8 .
TGTGCCAGCAGCCAAGAAACATCTAGCGTGGGCGAGCAGTACTTC CASSQETSSVGEQYF once TRBJ2-7 TRBV4-2 .
TGTGCCAGCAGCCAGACAGCGGGAAGCACAGATACGCAGTATTTT CASSQTAGSTDTQYF . TRBJ2-3 TRBV14 TRBD2
TGTGCCAGCAGCCGGGACAGGAATAGCAATGAGCAGTTCTTC CASSRDRNSNEQFF once TRBJ2-1 TRBV7-3 TRBD1
TGTGCCAGCAGCCAAGCCCCGTGGGGGTCTGACACTGAAGCTTTCTTT CASSQAPWGSDTEAFF . TRBJ1-1 TRBV3-1 .
TGTGCCAGTAGTATACCCCGGACTAGCACCGGGGAGCTGTTTTTT CASSIPRTSTGELFF . TRBJ2-2 TRBV19 TRBD2
TGTGCCTTGAACAGGGGGGGAATGTACGAGCAGTACTTC CALNRGGMYEQYF once TRBJ2-7 TRBV30 .
TGTGCCAGCAGCGTAGCTAGGGGCCCCTATGGCTACACCTTC CASSVARGPYGYTF . TRBJ1-2 TRBV9 .
TGTGCCAGCAGAGACAGGGGGTCCTTGTTTTTT CASRDRGSLFF . TRBJ1-4 TRBV12-3/TRBV12-4 TRBD1
TGTGCCAGCAGCGTTGGGCTAGCGGGAAAAGAGCAGTACTTC CASSVGLAGKEQYF few TRBJ2-7 TRBV9 TRBD2
TGTGCCAGCAGGAGGGGGGGTAGCAATCAGCCCCAGCATTTT CASRRGGSNQPQHF . TRBJ1-5 TRBV28 .
TGTGCCAGCAGATACACAGAGCTCTATAATTCACCCCTCCACTTT CASRYTELYNSPLHF . TRBJ1-6 TRBV3-1 .
TGCAGTGCTCCTGGGGGCTGGAAAAACATTCAGTACTTC CSAPGGWKNIQYF . TRBJ2-4 TRBV20-1 .
TGTGCCAGCAGTCCGGGACTAAGCTCCTATAATTCACCCCTCCACTTT CASSPGLSSYNSPLHF . TRBJ1-6 TRBV6-6 .
TGTGCCAGCAGCCCATCGACAGGAACCCTCAATCAGCCCCAGCATTTT CASSPSTGTLNQPQHF . TRBJ1-5 TRBV7-2 .
TGTGCCAGCAGCTTCGCTACCAGCGGGCAGTTCTTC CASSFATSGQFF . TRBJ2-1 TRBV7-9 .
TGTGCCAGCAGCTTAATGTTTTCAAGTGAAGCTTTCTTT CASSLMFSSEAFF . TRBJ1-1 TRBV7-9 .